This is a list of T cell receptor beta chains from one sample in a study of regulatory T cells in long-lasting Graves disease. TCRdb re-analysed the multiplex PCR reads in MiXCR, keeping a single row per CDR3 protein. The sample has fewer than 450,000 distinct CDR3 sequences; 15% are singletons. Another study also made use of these data, one on T cells in Graves' hyperthyroidism and ophthalmopathy.

The sample in question was peripheral blood mononuclear cells (PBMCs), obtained at new diagnosis, from a patient treated with antithyroid drugs. All receptors come from a woman in her thirties or forties with Graves disease. CDR3s include the opening cysteine and the closing phenylalanine or tryptophan. The order of the fields is D gene, J gene, V gene, clone size, CDR3 DNA, CDR3 protein. The D gene is left open where the match is weak. Size tells how often a clone was seen (once, few, many) or the class of an expanded clone, and some rows leave it out.

>TRBD1|TRBJ1-2|TRBV2|few
TGTGCCAGCAGTGGCCACAGGGGGCAAAACTATGGCTACACCTTC
CASSGHRGQNYGYTF
>-|TRBJ2-3|TRBV5-1|-
TGCGCCAGCAGCTCAGCGGGTCGCCTCACAGATACGCAGTATTTT
CASSSAGRLTDTQYF
>TRBD1|TRBJ1-1|TRBV7-9|-
TGTGCCAGCAGCTTACAGGGGGTCAACACTGAAGCTTTCTTT
CASSLQGVNTEAFF
>-|TRBJ1-5|TRBV5-5|-
TGTGCCAGCAGCCTGAACACTCGACGGCATAATCAGCCCCAGCATTTT
CASSLNTRRHNQPQHF
>TRBD2|TRBJ2-1|TRBV7-9|few
TGTGCCACGGTAGCGGGAAGCTCCTACAATGAGCAGTTCTTC
CATVAGSSYNEQFF
>TRBD1|TRBJ1-1|TRBV7-8|few
TGTGCCAGCAGCAAGTATGGACAGGGGCAGGCTTTCTTT
CASSKYGQGQAFF
>-|TRBJ2-3|TRBV5-1|many
TGTGCCAGCAGCGCGGGGAAAGATACGCAGTATTTT
CASSAGKDTQYF
>TRBD2|TRBJ2-2|TRBV28|many
TGTGCCAGCAGTTCTGACGGACTAAGCGGGAGCACCGGGGAGCTGTTTTTT
CASSSDGLSGSTGELFF
>TRBD2|TRBJ2-1|TRBV20-1|many
TGCAGTGCTAGGGGACTAGCGGGAGGCCCTCTCCACAATGAGCAGTTCTTC
CSARGLAGGPLHNEQFF
>-|TRBJ2-2|TRBV2|many
TGTGCCAGCATGAGGACAGCGAACACCGGGGAGCTGTTTTTT
CASMRTANTGELFF
>TRBD2|TRBJ2-7|TRBV2|-
TGTGCCAGCAGTGAAGGGACTAGCGGGAGGACCTACGAGCAGTACTTC
CASSEGTSGRTYEQYF
>-|TRBJ2-2|TRBV19|-
TGTGCCAGTAGTATGGGGACGGCCACCGGGGAGCTGTTTTTT
CASSMGTATGELFF
>-|TRBJ2-1|TRBV7-9|-
TGTGCCAGCAGCTTAGCGGGTCAGGGGCCGATCTACAATGAGCAGTTCTTC
CASSLAGQGPIYNEQFF
>-|TRBJ1-2|TRBV7-9|few
TGTGCCAGCAGCTTAGTTTTAGAATCCGGCTACACCTTC
CASSLVLESGYTF
>-|TRBJ1-1|TRBV7-9|many
TGTGCCAGCAGCTTATCAGTCTCTAGAGAAGCTTTCTTT
CASSLSVSREAFF
>-|TRBJ2-3|TRBV27|many
TGTGCCAGCAGTTTTGGGTGGAACACAGATACGCAGTATTTT
CASSFGWNTDTQYF
>-|TRBJ1-1|TRBV2|many
TGTGCCAGCAGGCGACCAGGACAGATGAACACTGAAGCTTTCTTT
CASRRPGQMNTEAFF
>TRBD1|TRBJ1-6|TRBV7-9|many
TGTGCCAGCAGCTTTGGGACAGGAACCTCACCCCTCCACTTT
CASSFGTGTSPLHF
>-|TRBJ2-5|TRBV4-1|few
TGCGCCAGCAGCCGGGGAAAAGAGACCCAGTACTTC
CASSRGKETQYF
>-|TRBJ2-7|TRBV28|many
TGTGCCAGCACCAGCTTGCGGGCGGGCTCACTCAGGGGTGTAAGCTACGAGCAGTACTTC
CASTSLRAGSLRGVSYEQYF
>TRBD2|TRBJ2-3|TRBV6-1|many
TGTGCCAGCAGTGACGTTCCGGTAATAGCGGGAGGTAGCACAGATACGCAGTATTTT
CASSDVPVIAGGSTDTQYF
>-|TRBJ1-3|TRBV27|many
TGTGCCAGCAGCCTAACTCAGGGATCTGGAAACACCATATATTTT
CASSLTQGSGNTIYF
>-|TRBJ1-4|TRBV19|many
TGTGCCAGTAGTATAGATTCGACCGAAACCTATGAAAAACTGTTTTTT
CASSIDSTETYEKLFF
>-|TRBJ1-1|TRBV6-1|many
TGTGCCAGCAGCGAAGGGCTGGAAGCTTTCTTT
CASSEGLEAFF
>-|TRBJ2-2|TRBV29-1|-
TGCAGCTTTACTCACACCAGGGAGCTGTTTTTT
CSFTHTRELFF
>TRBD2|TRBJ2-1|TRBV27|many
TGTGCCAGCAGTTTATCAGCGGGACTAGCGGATCATCAGTTCTTC
CASSLSAGLADHQFF
>-|TRBJ2-5|TRBV11-1|many
TGTGCCAGCAGCTTAGTTGTGGCGGGAGAGACCCAGTACTTC
CASSLVVAGETQYF
>TRBD2|TRBJ2-3|TRBV20-1|many
TGCAGTATTGGGGGAGGGAGGGGACGGGATACGCAGTATTTT
CSIGGGRGRDTQYF
>TRBD1|TRBJ1-6|TRBV25-1|-
TGTGCCAGCAGCTCCGGGACAGGGAGAGATTCACCCCTCCACTTT
CASSSGTGRDSPLHF
>-|TRBJ1-2|TRBV5-1|few
TGCGCCAGCAGCCATGGGACCCACGTTGTAGGTGGCTACACCTTC
CASSHGTHVVGGYTF
>-|TRBJ1-2|TRBV11-2|many
TGTGCCAGCAGCCCCCGGGGGTGGGGAGTCTATGGCTACACCTTC
CASSPRGWGVYGYTF
>-|TRBJ2-1|TRBV5-1|many
TGCGCCAGCAGCTTACGGATCCCCAATGAGCAGTTCTTC
CASSLRIPNEQFF
>-|TRBJ2-4|TRBV5-1|few
TGCGCCAGCAGCCCGCCAGCGGGAAACATTCAGTACTTC
CASSPPAGNIQYF
>TRBD2|TRBJ2-1|TRBV5-1|many
TGCGCCAGCAGCACAGATCTAGCGGGAGGATACAATGAGCAGTTCTTC
CASSTDLAGGYNEQFF
>TRBD1|TRBJ1-5|TRBV3-1|-
TGTGCCAGCAGCCAGGGACAGGGGGTTAGTCAGCCCCAGCATTTT
CASSQGQGVSQPQHF
>TRBD2|TRBJ2-5|TRBV4-1|few
TGCGCCAGCAACCAAGTAGCGGGAGGGGAGACCCAGTACTTC
CASNQVAGGETQYF
>TRBD2|TRBJ2-1|TRBV12-3/TRBV12-4|-
TGTGCCAGCATACTAGCGGGTCCCTCCTACAATGAGCAGTTCTTC
CASILAGPSYNEQFF
>TRBD1|TRBJ2-6|TRBV6-1|few
TGTGCCAGCAGAACAGGGGGACAGCGGGCCAACGTCCTGACTTTC
CASRTGGQRANVLTF
>TRBD2|TRBJ2-3|TRBV20-1|many
TGCAGTGCTACAAAAGGCGGGAGCCCAGATACGCAGTATTTT
CSATKGGSPDTQYF
>TRBD1|TRBJ2-1|TRBV11-2|many
TGTGCCAGCAGCCGGGGACAGCACAATGAGCAGTTCTTC
CASSRGQHNEQFF
>TRBD2|TRBJ2-5|TRBV11-2|many
TGTGCCAGCGCGGGACTAGCGGGAGCCCGGGGTGGGGAGACCCAGTACTTC
CASAGLAGARGGETQYF
>TRBD1|TRBJ1-1|TRBV11-2|-
TGTGCCAGCAGCTTAGGGACAGGGGCAACTAACACTGAAGCTTTCTTT
CASSLGTGATNTEAFF
>-|TRBJ2-3|TRBV5-1|-
TGCGCCAGCAGCTTGGCGAGGGGGGAGCGGAAGTCGACAGATACGCAGTATTTT
CASSLARGERKSTDTQYF
>TRBD2|TRBJ2-2|TRBV24-1|few
TGTGCCACCAGTGATATGGGACTAGCGGGTCACATAGGGGAGCTGTTTTTT
CATSDMGLAGHIGELFF
>-|TRBJ2-1|TRBV14|many
TGTGCCAGCAGCCAAGCCTCGGGTAGCTTCTATGAGCAGTTCTTC
CASSQASGSFYEQFF
>-|TRBJ2-4|TRBV2|-
TGTGCCAGCAGTGAAAATAGACAGGGAGGGTTTCAGTACTTC
CASSENRQGGFQYF
>-|TRBJ2-2|TRBV28|many
TGTGCCAGCAGTTTCTTCACCGGGGAGCTGTTTTTT
CASSFFTGELFF
>-|TRBJ2-2|TRBV9|many
TGTGCCAGCAGGGGGGGGCAGTACACCGGGGAGCTGTTTTTT
CASRGGQYTGELFF
>-|TRBJ2-1|TRBV10-3|few
TGTGCCATCAGTGAAGGGAATCTATCCAATGAGCAGTTCTTC
CAISEGNLSNEQFF
>-|TRBJ1-1|TRBV6-2/TRBV6-3|many
TGTGCCAGCAGTTACGATAGGTTCACTGAAGCTTTCTTT
CASSYDRFTEAFF
>-|TRBJ2-4|TRBV7-9|few
TGTGCCAGCAGCTTGTATTTGGGGGGAGTCGCCAAAAACATTCAGTACTTC
CASSLYLGGVAKNIQYF
>TRBD2|TRBJ2-3|TRBV10-3|many
TGTGCCATCAGTGAGGCTAGCGGGAGAACCACAGATACGCAGTATTTT
CAISEASGRTTDTQYF
>TRBD2|TRBJ2-1|TRBV27|-
TGTGCCAGCAGTTTATTGATGGGACTAGGACGCAATGAGCAGTTCTTC
CASSLLMGLGRNEQFF
>-|TRBJ2-1|TRBV20-1|few
TGCAGTGCTAGAGACGGGACGGGGTACAATGAGCAGTTCTTC
CSARDGTGYNEQFF
>-|TRBJ1-2|TRBV28|-
TGTGCCAGCAGTCCAGGGAGCATGGGCTATGGCTACACCTTC
CASSPGSMGYGYTF
>-|TRBJ1-2|TRBV10-3|few
TGTGCCATCACCGTGGTGGGAACTGGTGGCTACACCTTC
CAITVVGTGGYTF